Listed below are T cell receptor beta chains from one sample, sequenced in a study of beta chain features in type 1 diabetes. The assay was immunoSEQ multiplex PCR, and TCRdb's table has in-frame clones only and misses some. The data show around 150,000 clones, 6.5% to 10% seen once. Sequenced input: central memory CD4+ T cells from blood. These receptors originate from a woman aged 18-30 years with type 1 diabetes. Both conserved end residues are part of each CDR3. Each record gives: D gene, J gene, clone size, V gene, CDR3 protein, CDR3 DNA. The D gene is left open where the match is weak. Some rows mark clone size as missing; the rest say once, few, many or name a class of expanded clone.

>-|TRBJ2-7|many|TRBV18
CASSPVQTSYEQYF
TGTGCCAGCTCACCGGTACAGACATCCTACGAGCAGTACTTC
>TRBD2|TRBJ2-1|few|TRBV11-2
CASSQAGGPGSGQFF
TGTGCCAGCAGCCAAGCGGGAGGGCCAGGTTCCGGGCAGTTCTTC
>-|TRBJ2-7|few|TRBV18
CASSPPPTTRAYEQYF
TGTGCCAGCTCACCACCTCCGACAACCAGGGCCTACGAGCAGTACTTC
>-|TRBJ2-7|few|TRBV25-1
CASSEFAGNSYEQYF
TGTGCCAGCAGTGAATTCGCCGGGAACTCCTACGAGCAGTACTTC
>TRBD1|TRBJ2-7|few|TRBV5-1
CASSSDRASVEQYF
TGCGCCAGCAGCTCCGACAGGGCGTCGGTTGAGCAGTACTTC
>TRBD1|TRBJ2-5|-|TRBV19
CASSLNRGVQETQYF
TGTGCCAGTAGTCTGAACAGGGGCGTCCAAGAGACCCAGTACTTC
>-|TRBJ1-5|-|TRBV7-8
CASSPQGGGNQPQHF
TGTGCCAGCAGCCCTCAAGGTGGAGGCAATCAGCCCCAGCATTTT
>TRBD2|TRBJ2-1|few|TRBV11-2
CASSLAGARNEQFF
TGTGCCAGCAGTTTAGCGGGAGCAAGGAATGAGCAGTTCTTC
>-|TRBJ2-3|few|TRBV4-3
CASSQDRGTDTQYF
TGCGCCAGCAGCCAAGATCGGGGGACAGATACGCAGTATTTT
>-|TRBJ2-7|-|TRBV7-2
CASSLVANLYEQYF
TGTGCCAGCAGCTTAGTAGCCAACCTCTACGAGCAGTACTTC
>TRBD2|TRBJ2-3|few|TRBV30
CAWRPAGGWDTQYF
TGTGCCTGGAGGCCCGCGGGGGGGTGGGATACGCAGTATTTT
>TRBD2|TRBJ2-7|-|TRBV4-2
CASSQVGSGGREQYF
TGTGCCAGCAGCCAAGTGGGAAGCGGGGGGCGGGAGCAGTACTTC
>TRBD2|TRBJ2-3|-|TRBV14
CASSQGLAGYTQYF
TGTGCCAGCAGCCAAGGACTAGCGGGTTATACGCAGTATTTT
>-|TRBJ2-5|few|TRBV5-6
CASSRGQGETQYF
TGTGCCAGCAGCCGTGGGCAGGGTGAGACCCAGTACTTC
>-|TRBJ2-3|few|TRBV6-5
CASSPEATDTQYF
TGTGCCAGCAGTCCCGAAGCCACAGATACGCAGTATTTT
>-|TRBJ1-6|-|TRBV4-3
CASSQERQTPLHF
TGCGCCAGCAGCCAAGAGAGGCAGACACCCCTCCACTTT
>-|TRBJ2-6|few|TRBV5-1
CASSLAGGAGANVLTF
TGCGCCAGCAGCTTGGCCGGAGGGGCTGGGGCCAACGTCCTGACTTTC
>-|TRBJ2-7|few|TRBV20-1
CSARPGLEQYF
TGCAGTGCTAGGCCGGGACTGGAGCAGTACTTC
>TRBD2|TRBJ2-7|few|TRBV9
CASSVEAGAGEQYF
TGTGCCAGCAGCGTAGAGGCGGGAGCTGGCGAGCAGTACTTC
>TRBD1|TRBJ1-5|few|TRBV28
CASTLQGLGNQPQHF
TGTGCCAGCACATTACAGGGGCTCGGAAATCAGCCCCAGCATTTT
>-|TRBJ1-1|-|TRBV4-2
CASSQEAPGNTEAFF
TGTGCCAGCAGCCAAGAGGCCCCGGGAAACACTGAAGCTTTCTTT
>TRBD1|TRBJ1-2|-|TRBV9
CASSAGQGTYGYTF
TGTGCCAGCAGCGCAGGACAGGGGACCTATGGCTACACCTTC
>-|TRBJ1-1|-|TRBV5-1
CASSFNTGTNEAFF
TGCGCCAGCAGCTTTAACACAGGGACAAACGAAGCTTTCTTT
>TRBD1|TRBJ1-1|few|TRBV5-6
CASSYGQGVAFF
TGTGCCAGCAGCTACGGACAGGGGGTGGCTTTCTTT
>TRBD2|TRBJ2-3|many|TRBV30
CACPLAGGDTQYF
TGTGCCTGCCCACTAGCGGGAGGGGATACGCAGTATTTT
>-|TRBJ2-4|-|TRBV2
CASTWALAKNIQYF
TGTGCCAGCACATGGGCCCTAGCCAAAAACATTCAGTACTTC
>TRBD2|TRBJ2-3|-|TRBV11-3
CASSPGLAGGRTQYF
TGTGCCAGCAGCCCAGGACTAGCGGGGGGACGCACGCAGTATTTT
>-|TRBJ2-5|-|TRBV28
CASSAADGGKETQYF
TGTGCCAGCAGTGCCGCCGACGGAGGGAAAGAGACCCAGTACTTC
>TRBD1|TRBJ1-6|-|TRBV9
CASSVSTGVSPLHF
TGTGCCAGCAGCGTGTCAACAGGGGTCTCACCCCTCCACTTT